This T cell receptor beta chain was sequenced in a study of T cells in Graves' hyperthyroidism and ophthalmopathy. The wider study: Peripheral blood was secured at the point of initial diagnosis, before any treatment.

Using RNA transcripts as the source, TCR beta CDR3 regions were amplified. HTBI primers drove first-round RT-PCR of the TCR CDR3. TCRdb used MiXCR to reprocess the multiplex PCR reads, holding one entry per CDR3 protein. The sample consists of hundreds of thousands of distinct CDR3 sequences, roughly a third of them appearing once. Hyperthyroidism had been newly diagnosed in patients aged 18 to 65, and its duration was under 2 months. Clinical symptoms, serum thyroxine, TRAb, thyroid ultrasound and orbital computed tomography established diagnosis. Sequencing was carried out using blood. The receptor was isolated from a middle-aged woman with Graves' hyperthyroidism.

CDR3 protein: CASSTPGLADEQYF. The CDR3, as DNA: TGTGCCAGCAGTACACCCGGACTAGCGGACGAGCAGTACTTC. This chain uses TRBV7-2 with TRBJ2-7; 10 nucleotides align to TRBD2. V shed 6 bases and J 5 bases; nucleotides not matched to a gene: 7. Germline V gene sequence: CDR1 SGHTA, CDR2 FQGNSA. This CDR3 has 14 amino acids.